Following are 25 T cell receptor beta chains from one sample sequenced in a study of neurological immune-mediated disorders. TCRdb re-called the 5' RACE reads through MiXCR, storing one row per CDR3 protein. The sample has more than 40,000 distinct CDR3 sequences, roughly 2% seen once. Material for sequencing was PBMCs. The receptors derive from a middle-aged woman with multiple sclerosis.

There are many counts of this clonotype. The chain uses TRBV28 and TRBJ1-5, with 9 bases matching TRBD1. The CDR3 loop spans 17 amino acids. V shed 6 bases, J shed 1 base, and the junction held 10 bases outside the gene matches. Germline V gene sequence: CDR1 MDHEN, CDR2 SYDVKM. The CDR3 region has the DNA TGTGCCAGCAGGGTAATACAGGGGGCTACAAGCAATCAGCCCCAGCATTTT. This translates into CASRVIQGATSNQPQHF.

This clonotype was counted ten times or more. The rearrangement joins TRBV12-3 or TRBV12-4 to TRBJ1-2; D uncertain. V lost 1 base, J lost 4 bases, and 10 bases lay in between. The length of the CDR3 is 14 residues. CDR3 amino acids: CASSLGGPFYGYTF. CDR3 nucleotide sequence: TGTGCCAGCAGTTTAGGTGGTCCGTTCTATGGCTACACCTTC.

This clonotype appeared many times. This chain uses TRBV6-5 with TRBJ1-1, with 7 nucleotides matching TRBD1. Germline loops: CDR1 MNHEY, CDR2 SVGAGI. V lost 5 bases, J lost 3 bases, and 9 bases stayed unmatched. The length of the CDR3 is 15 residues. CDR3 nucleotides: TGTGCCAGCAGTACCCGGGACAGAGTATACACTGAAGCTTTCTTT. Encoded protein: CASSTRDRVYTEAFF.

This clonotype was counted ten times or more. This rearrangement joins TRBV19 to TRBJ2-5, with TRBD2 as a possible D gene (6 bases). V was shortened by 5 bases and J by 5 bases, with 12 bases between the two germline ends. CDR1 is LNHDA, CDR2 SQIVND, per germline (reference sequence). The length of the CDR3 is 13 residues. The CDR3 is CASSGGMLETQYF. CDR3 bases: TGTGCCAGTAGTGGGGGGATGTTGGAGACCCAGTACTTC.

This clonotype was observed at least ten times. The rearrangement joins TRBV18 to TRBJ2-3, with D possibly matching TRBD2 (7 bases). This CDR3 is built from 18 residues. The germline V and J ends were trimmed by 2 bases and 3 bases, with 21 bases remaining between them. Germline loops: CDR1 KGHSH, CDR2 LQKENI. In DNA form, the CDR3 reads TGTGCCAGCTCACCAGGCCTAGGCGGGGGCCGTGGAACAGATACGCAGTATTTT. This sequence encodes CASSPGLGGGRGTDTQYF.

This clonotype was seen many times. This chain links TRBV4-1 with TRBJ1-2; 8 bases are shared with TRBD1. The CDR3 is 17 amino acids. Germline lookup yields CDR1 MGHRA and CDR2 YSYEKL. With V trimmed by 0 bases and J by 3 bases, 9 bases remained unmatched. CDR3 residues: CASSQDLGQGADYGYTF. The CDR3 DNA reads TGCGCCAGCAGCCAAGATCTAGGGCAGGGGGCGGACTATGGCTACACCTTC.

This clonotype was seen more than once but under ten times. The chain joins TRBV20-1 to TRBJ1-4; TRBD1 matches at 9 bases. The CDR3 runs to 16 residues. Losses at the gene ends were 6 bases for V and 4 bases for J; bases not matched to a gene: 12. CDR1 is DFQATT and CDR2 is SNEGSKA in the germline V gene (reference sequence). The CDR3 loop reads CSATDRGKGLNEKLFF. The CDR3 DNA follows: TGCAGTGCCACGGACAGGGGAAAGGGACTTAATGAAAAACTGTTTTTT.

Ten or more counts support this clonotype. This chain connects TRBV4-1 to TRBJ1-3, with a tentative D call TRBD1 (5 bases). Germline CDR1 and CDR2: MGHRA and YSYEKL. The CDR3 consists of 16 residues. V was shortened by 4 bases and J by 0 bases, with 13 bases between the two germline ends. Written as DNA, the CDR3 is TGCGCCAGCAGCCTAAGTGCAGGGATCTCTGGAAACACCATATATTTT. It specifies CASSLSAGISGNTIYF.

This clonotype was picked up many times. Here the CDR3 DNA reads TGTGCCAGCAGCTACAGGGGGCTAAGGCAGCCCCAGCATTTT. Amino acids: CASSYRGLRQPQHF. The chain joins TRBV6-2 or TRBV6-3 to TRBJ1-5; TRBD1 agrees at 9 bases. V shed 6 bases and J 7 bases; nucleotides not matched to a gene: 7. CDR3 length: 14 residues. Germline CDR1 and CDR2: MNHEY and SVGEGT.

This clonotype was detected ten times or more. The genes are TRBV5-1 and TRBJ2-7, with 11 bases fitting TRBD1. CDR3 length equals 14 residues. Germline CDR1 reads SGHRS; CDR2 reads YFSETQ. J was trimmed by 6 bases and V by 4 bases; bases with no gene match: 6. CDR3 protein: CASSLRDRGSEQYF. The CDR3 DNA reads TGCGCCAGCAGCCTCCGGGACAGGGGGTCCGAGCAGTACTTC.

This clonotype was recorded at least ten times. This chain uses TRBV7-3 with TRBJ2-1, with 9 nucleotides matching TRBD1. Trimming at V came to 5 bases and at J to 4 bases, leaving 6 bases not matched to a gene. Germline V lookup: CDR1 SGHTA, CDR2 FQGTGA. The CDR3 runs 15 residues. The CDR3 nucleotides read TGTGCCAGCAGCCCACAGGGGGCCCTTTACAATGAGCAGTTCTTC. This translates into CASSPQGALYNEQFF.

This clonotype was detected many times. The chain carries TRBV5-1 and TRBJ1-1, with a weak D call TRBD1 (5 bases). The V end was cut by 0 bases, the J end by 7 bases, with 13 bases between. The CDR3 extends over 14 amino acids. Germline assignment: CDR1 SGHRS and CDR2 YFSETQ. The CDR3 loop reads CASSLAVSGGEAFF. The CDR3 nucleotides are TGCGCCAGCAGCTTGGCCGTCAGCGGGGGTGAAGCTTTCTTT. The complete variable domain, with remaining parts taken from reference TRBV5-1 and TRBJ1-1, reads KAGVTQTPRYLIKTRGQQVTLSCSPISGHRSVSWYQQTPGQGLQFLFEYFSETQRNKGNFPGRFSGRQFSNSRSEMNVSTLELGDSALYLCASSLAVSGGEAFFGQGTRLTVV.

A remark on this clonotype: A read error may be the cause here, since a much bigger clone is one base away. The CDR3 carries no conserved terminal phenylalanine or tryptophan, so it likely arises from a read error. The rearrangement links TRBV20-1 to TRBJ2-4; the D gene is possibly TRBD1 (6 bases). Trimming took off 0 bases at V and 8 bases at J, with 17 bases between the two ends. The germline CDR1 and CDR2 sequences are DFQATT and SNEGSKA (reference sequence). CDR3 length equals 15 residues. CDR3 region: CSARDRGGGLDIQYY. In nucleotides, the CDR3 is TGCAGTGCTAGAGATAGAGGGGGTGGATTAGACATTCAGTACTAC.

This clonotype was seen ten or more times. This CDR3 is CASSPRQGSYEQYF. CDR3 DNA sequence: TGTGCCAGCAGCCCCAGACAGGGTTCCTACGAGCAGTACTTC. The rearrangement uses TRBV7-9 and TRBJ2-7, with TRBD1 identical over 7 bases. The CDR3 length is 14 residues. V shed 5 bases and J 1 base; nucleotides not matched to a gene: 5. CDR1 and CDR2 (germline): SEHNR, FQNEAQ (reference sequence). Based on the CDR3 plus reference TRBV7-9 and TRBJ2-7, the full variable domain is DTGVSQNPRHKITKRGQNVTFRCDPISEHNRLYWYRQTLGQGPEFLTYFQNEAQLEKSRLLSDRFSAERPKGSFSTLEIQRTEQGDSAMYLCASSPRQGSYEQYFGPGTRLTVT.

Concerning this clonotype itself: One end of the junction does not line up with germline, which may come from a read error. The chain combines TRBV10-3 with TRBJ2-1, with D possibly being TRBD1 (6 bases). This CDR3 spans 15 amino acids. Germline V gene lookup returns CDR1 ENHRY and CDR2 SYGVKD. Written as DNA, the CDR3 is TGTTCCATCAGTGAGTCGGGGCAGGGGCGCAATGAGCAGTTCTTC. This translates into CSISESGQGRNEQFF.

This clonotype was seen at least ten times. This CDR3 is CASSFPGQMNTEAFF. DNA of the CDR3: TGCGCCAGCAGCTTTCCGGGACAGATGAACACTGAAGCTTTCTTT. The chain uses TRBV5-1 and TRBJ1-1; 7 positions agree with TRBD1. The ends lost 2 bases at V and 0 bases at J; junction bases unmatched: 4. Per the germline V gene, CDR1 is SGHRS and CDR2 is YFSETQ. The CDR3 extends over 15 amino acids.

This clonotype was picked up a small number of times. This may be a read error, as it is one base from a much larger clone. The rearrangement joins TRBV10-3 to TRBJ1-3; D remains unclear. CDR1 is ENHRY, CDR2 SYGVKD, per germline. The CDR3 totals 11 residues. The CDR3 coding sequence is TGTGACATCAGTGCGGGTGGCACCATATATTTT. Its translation: CDISAGGTIYF.

This clonotype was counted ten times or more. The V and J genes are TRBV5-1 and TRBJ1-1; D possibly corresponds to TRBD1 (6 bases). The CDR3 sequence is 14 residues long. V was pared by 3 bases and J by 2 bases, with 11 bases between. From germline, CDR1 is SGHRS and CDR2 YFSETQ. CDR3 in amino acids: CASSSGTPNTEAFF. The CDR3 nucleotides are TGCGCCAGCAGCTCCGGGACACCAAACACTGAAGCTTTCTTT.

This clonotype was detected only a few times. The chain employs TRBV6-6 and TRBJ2-7, with 10 bases matching TRBD1. This CDR3 has 16 residues. Losses at the gene ends were 5 bases for V and 5 bases for J; bases not matched to a gene: 12. Germline-derived CDR1 and CDR2 are MNHNY and SVGAGI (reference sequence). The CDR3 loop reads CASSPHDRGLFHEQYF. The CDR3, as DNA: TGTGCCAGCAGTCCCCACGACAGGGGGCTTTTCCACGAGCAGTACTTC.

Ten or more counts support this clonotype. The chain has TRBV5-1 and TRBJ1-1; 8 nucleotides agree with TRBD1. Germline trimming cut 4 bases from V and 1 base from J; bases unmatched to any gene: 6. The germline V gene has CDR1 SGHRS and CDR2 YFSETQ. The CDR3 loop spans 15 amino acids. In nucleotides, the CDR3 is TGCGCCAGCAGCAAGACAGGGGCCGGGAACACTGAAGCTTTCTTT. Amino acids: CASSKTGAGNTEAFF.

This clonotype has at least ten counts. The chain recombines TRBV20-1 with TRBJ1-2; TRBD1 matches at 9 bases. Germline values: CDR1 DFQATT, CDR2 SNEGSKA (reference sequence). This CDR3 spans 14 amino acids. Trimming took 6 bases from V and 8 from J; bases not matched to a gene: 13. CDR3 coding DNA: TGCAGTGCCAATCTCCCTACAGGGGGCGGAGGCTACACCTTC. Amino acids: CSANLPTGGGGYTF.

This clonotype showed up many times. The gene calls are TRBV27 and TRBJ2-1, with TRBD1 matching over 8 bases. Germline CDR1 MNHEY, CDR2 SMNVEV (reference sequence). This CDR3 comprises 11 residues. V dropped 6 bases and J dropped 15; count of bases not matched to a gene: 7. Written as DNA, the CDR3 is TGTGCCAGCAGCCTCCAGGGGGCCCTGTTCTTC. Its translation: CASSLQGALFF.

In this sample, this clonotype turned up many times. This sequence joins TRBV6-5 and TRBJ1-1; maybe TRBD1 (5 bases). The CDR3 runs 13 residues. The germline gives CDR1 MNHEY, CDR2 SVGAGI. V lost 0 bases and J lost 11, with 13 bases in between. CDR3 region: CASSYSQDLGAFF. The CDR3 nucleotides are TGTGCCAGCAGTTACTCACAGGATTTAGGGGCTTTCTTT.

This clonotype was picked up many times. The chain carries TRBV10-3 and TRBJ2-1; the match to TRBD1 covers 11 bases. The germline V gene encodes CDR1 ENHRY and CDR2 SYGVKD. The trim removed 2 bases at V and 0 bases at J, leaving 6 bases unmatched. CDR3 length: 18 residues. CDR3 protein: CAISEPGTGGYSYNEQFF. The CDR3 DNA follows: TGTGCCATCAGTGAGCCAGGGACAGGGGGTTACTCCTACAATGAGCAGTTCTTC.

This clonotype was seen repeatedly, ten times or more. The chain uses TRBV5-1 and TRBJ2-3; D possibly corresponds to TRBD1 (5 bases). The germline gives CDR1 SGHRS, CDR2 YFSETQ. V was shortened by 0 bases and J by 7 bases, with 18 bases between the two germline ends. This CDR3 is built from 16 residues. In DNA form, the CDR3 reads TGCGCCAGCAGCTTGGGTTCGGCAGGGAATGAGTATACGCAGTATTTT. It codes for CASSLGSAGNEYTQYF.